The rows below give T cell receptor beta chains drawn from one sample of a study of T cells in Graves' hyperthyroidism and ophthalmopathy. TCRdb re-derived calls from the multiplex PCR reads in MiXCR, one entry per CDR3 protein. This sample has about 640,000 distinct CDR3 sequences, with roughly 20% found just once. Sequencing was carried out using blood. The receptors originated from a young man with Graves' ophthalmopathy. Both conserved end residues are part of each CDR3. D genes are given only for firm matches. Size tells how often a clone was seen (once, few, many) or the class of an expanded clone, and some rows leave it out.

>TRBD2|17|TRBV3-1|many|TRBJ2-1
TGTGCCAGCAGCCAAGATCGGGCTAGCGGGACCTACAATGAGCAGTTCTTC
CASSQDRASGTYNEQFF
>TRBD2|15|TRBV19|.|TRBJ2-2
TGTGCCAGTAGCCTCCTAGCGGGCAAATTGGGGGAGCTGTTTTTT
CASSLLAGKLGELFF
>TRBD1|14|TRBV3-1|many|TRBJ2-5
TGTGCCAGCAGCGGGGACAGGGTCATCGAGACCCAGTACTTC
CASSGDRVIETQYF
>.|14|TRBV9|.|TRBJ1-2
TGTGCCAGCAGCCCCGGGGCGGGGAACTATGGCTACACCTTC
CASSPGAGNYGYTF
>TRBD1|16|TRBV20-1|.|TRBJ2-3
TGCAGTGCTGTTCAATTGGGGACAGGGTCCGCAGATACGCAGTATTTT
CSAVQLGTGSADTQYF
>TRBD2|16|TRBV4-1|few|TRBJ2-3
TGCGCCAGCAGCCACCCGGGACTAGCGGGAGTAGATACGCAGTATTTT
CASSHPGLAGVDTQYF
>.|16|TRBV15|.|TRBJ1-5
TGTGCCACCAGCAGATCCAACATGGTCGGCAATCAGCCCCAGCATTTT
CATSRSNMVGNQPQHF
>TRBD2|15|TRBV20-1|few|TRBJ2-2
TGCAGTGCTAGTCCCCACAGCGGGAGGGTCGGGGAGCTGTTTTTT
CSASPHSGRVGELFF
>.|14|TRBV6-1|.|TRBJ2-2
TGTGCCAGCAGCAACCGGGCCGCCACCGGGGAGCTGTTTTTT
CASSNRAATGELFF
>.|14|TRBV12-3/TRBV12-4|many|TRBJ2-7
TGTGCCAGCAGCCGAGGAGTGATATCCTACGAGCAGTACTTC
CASSRGVISYEQYF
>.|15|TRBV11-1|many|TRBJ1-1
TGTGCCAGCAGTCCCCTCAGGGGAGGGAACACTGAAGCTTTCTTT
CASSPLRGGNTEAFF
>.|14|TRBV20-1|few|TRBJ2-3
TGCAGTGCCCCACACAACCCTAGCACAGATACGCAGTATTTT
CSAPHNPSTDTQYF
>TRBD2|15|TRBV20-1|.|TRBJ2-3
TGCAGTGCTAGAGATAATCTAGCGGGAGTGGATACGCAGTATTTT
CSARDNLAGVDTQYF
>.|15|TRBV28|many|TRBJ1-2
TGTGCCAGCAGTTTTCACTCTGGGCAGCTCTATGGCTACACCTTC
CASSFHSGQLYGYTF
>.|15|TRBV4-2|.|TRBJ1-2
TGTGCCAGCAGCCAAGGGCCTCGGGGTGACTATGGCTACACCTTC
CASSQGPRGDYGYTF
>.|13|TRBV12-3/TRBV12-4|many|TRBJ2-7
TGTGCCAGCACCCTAACTAGATTCGACGAGCAGTACTTC
CASTLTRFDEQYF
>.|15|TRBV18|.|TRBJ2-1
TGTGCCAGCTCACCGCCGACAGTTTCCTACAATGAGCAGTTCTTC
CASSPPTVSYNEQFF
>TRBD2|16|TRBV5-1|.|TRBJ2-1
TGCGCCAGCAGTAAACCGCCTAGCGGGAGTATGAATGAGCAGTTCTTC
CASSKPPSGSMNEQFF
>.|15|TRBV3-1|few|TRBJ1-2
TGTGCCAGCAGGCCAACAGAGAAGGGAGACTATGGCTACACCTTC
CASRPTEKGDYGYTF
>.|13|TRBV20-1|.|TRBJ2-7
TGCAGTGCTAGGGGGGGTATCCTCTACGAGCAGTACTTC
CSARGGILYEQYF
>.|15|TRBV20-1|.|TRBJ2-5
TGCAGTGCTAACCCCGGGCTTCATGTGCAAGAGACCCAGTACTTC
CSANPGLHVQETQYF
>.|16|TRBV5-1|.|TRBJ1-2
TGCGCCAGCAGCCGGAATACATTCGGAGGGTACTATGGCTACACCTTC
CASSRNTFGGYYGYTF
>.|15|TRBV7-9|few|TRBJ1-6
TGTGCCAGCAGCTTACACTCAGCAGATAATTCACCCCTCCACTTT
CASSLHSADNSPLHF
>TRBD2|21|TRBV5-1|.|TRBJ2-2
TGCGCCAGCAGCTCCCCCCCCGAGGGGGTAGCGGGAGGGCACGGCACCGGGGAGCTGTTTTTT
CASSSPPEGVAGGHGTGELFF
>.|14|TRBV5-1|many|TRBJ2-7
TGCGCCAGCAGCTTGGGGACAGCTAACTACGAGCAGTACTTC
CASSLGTANYEQYF
>.|14|TRBV7-8|.|TRBJ1-5
TGTGCCAGCGGACGGACATATTTGGAACAGTCCCAGCATTTT
CASGRTYLEQSQHF
>.|15|TRBV28|few|TRBJ1-4
TGTGCCAGCAGCCCTGATTGGCAGGGAGGTGAAAAACTGTTTTTT
CASSPDWQGGEKLFF
>TRBD1|14|TRBV4-1|.|TRBJ1-2
TGCGCCAGCAGCCAAGGACAGGGCGGAAGTGGCTACACCTTC
CASSQGQGGSGYTF
>.|15|TRBV28|few|TRBJ2-7
TGTGCCAGCAGTTCAGGGCCCCCAAAGGGCTACGAGCAGTACTTC
CASSSGPPKGYEQYF
>.|14|TRBV27|.|TRBJ2-7
TGTGCCAGCAGGCGACGGACAGATTACTACGAGCAGTACTTC
CASRRRTDYYEQYF
>TRBD1|14|TRBV2|few|TRBJ1-1
TGTGCCAGCAGTGAGAGGCCGACAGGGGATGAAGCTTTCTTT
CASSERPTGDEAFF
>.|13|TRBV6-2/TRBV6-3|.|TRBJ2-7
TGTGCCAGCAGTTACTCGGAGATCGGGGAGCAGTACTTC
CASSYSEIGEQYF
>.|15|TRBV7-9|few|TRBJ1-5
TGTGCCAGCAGCTTAGGAGGGTTCTACAATCAGCCCCAGCATTTT
CASSLGGFYNQPQHF
>.|15|TRBV12-3/TRBV12-4|.|TRBJ2-2
TGTGCCAGCAGCCTCGGACAGTTTAGCACCGGGGAGCTGTTTTTT
CASSLGQFSTGELFF
>TRBD1|15|TRBV7-9|.|TRBJ2-7
TGTGCCAGCAGCTCTGACAGGGGTAGGACCTACGAGCAGTACTTC
CASSSDRGRTYEQYF
>.|13|TRBV28|many|TRBJ1-1
TGTGCCGCGGCCCCTGACGGGGAGACTGAAGCTTTCTTT
CAAAPDGETEAFF
>TRBD1|17|TRBV19|few|TRBJ2-3
TGTGCCAGTAGTATAGCGTACGGGGACAGGCGCACAGATACGCAGTATTTT
CASSIAYGDRRTDTQYF
>.|13|TRBV6-5|few|TRBJ1-1
TGTGCCAGCAGTTACGGAACCAGGGATGAAGCTTTCTTT
CASSYGTRDEAFF
>TRBD2|16|TRBV5-6|few|TRBJ2-2
TGTGCCAGCAGCTTTGCTAGCGGGGTGAACACCGGGGAGCTGTTTTTT
CASSFASGVNTGELFF
>TRBD1|15|TRBV7-6|few|TRBJ1-5
TGTGCCAGCAGCTCCACCGGGACAGGACGGGAGCCCCAGCATTTT
CASSSTGTGREPQHF
>.|13|TRBV28|.|TRBJ1-5
TGTGCCAGCAGTCCCCCCCATAATCAGCCCCAGCATTTT
CASSPPHNQPQHF
>.|13|TRBV7-2|.|TRBJ2-1
TGTGCCAGCAGGCATAGCGTTTACAATGAGCAGTTCTTC
CASRHSVYNEQFF
>.|15|TRBV6-1|many|TRBJ1-5
TGTGCCAGCAGTGAGGGCAGGGGCTTCGGTCAGCCCCAGCATTTT
CASSEGRGFGQPQHF
>TRBD2|15|TRBV6-1|few|TRBJ2-7
TGTGCCAGCAGGGAAGGTAGCGGGAGTCCCCACGAGCAGTACTTC
CASREGSGSPHEQYF
>TRBD1|16|TRBV9|few|TRBJ2-5
TGTGCCAGCAGCGACTCCGGGACAGGGGCGAGTGAGACCCAGTACTTC
CASSDSGTGASETQYF
>TRBD2|16|TRBV20-1|.|TRBJ2-5
TGCAGTGCTAGAGATGGCCCTAGCGGGAGTCGGGAGACCCAGTACTTC
CSARDGPSGSRETQYF
>.|17|TRBV4-2|.|TRBJ2-7
TGTGCCAGCAGCCAACAAAGAGGGGGAATTAGCTCCTACGAGCAGTACTTC
CASSQQRGGISSYEQYF
>TRBD1|14|TRBV20-1|.|TRBJ2-7
TGCAGTGCTTTTTCAGGGGGCCGCCTCTACGAGCAGTACTTC
CSAFSGGRLYEQYF
>.|14|TRBV2|many|TRBJ1-2
TGTGCCAGCAGTGAAGGTGTAGAATACTATGGCTACACCTTC
CASSEGVEYYGYTF
>.|13|TRBV5-1|many|TRBJ2-1
TGCGCCAGCAGCTCCTCGTGGAGCAATGAGCAGTTCTTC
CASSSSWSNEQFF
>.|17|TRBV11-2|.|TRBJ2-3
TGTGCCAGCAGCTTAGAGGCCTACCCCCTTAGCACAGATACGCAGTATTTT
CASSLEAYPLSTDTQYF
>TRBD2|13|TRBV19|.|TRBJ2-5
TGTGCCAGTAGTATAGATCTAGCGGGAGTTCGGTACTTC
CASSIDLAGVRYF
>TRBD2|21|TRBV28|.|TRBJ2-3
TGTGCCAGCAGCCCCGGATGGGCCCCCTCCGGGACTAGCCCCCGCACAGATACGCAGTATTTT
CASSPGWAPSGTSPRTDTQYF
>.|14|TRBV11-2|many|TRBJ2-7
TGTGCCAGCAGCCCAGGGACGGGAATTTACGAGCAGTACTTC
CASSPGTGIYEQYF
>.|15|TRBV7-8|many|TRBJ2-2
TGTGCCAGCAGCTTAGCCCCGAGCTTTACCGGGGAGCTGTTTTTT
CASSLAPSFTGELFF
>TRBD1|13|TRBV28|.|TRBJ1-2
TGTGCCAGCCGGACAGGGCCCGGCTATGGCTACACCTTC
CASRTGPGYGYTF
>TRBD1|16|TRBV6-6|.|TRBJ2-1
TGTGCCAGCAGTTACGGGACAGTCACATCCTACAATGAGCAGTTCTTC
CASSYGTVTSYNEQFF
>.|13|TRBV5-1|many|TRBJ2-7
TGCGCCAGCAGTTTTGGACAGGAGGGCGAGCAGTACTTC
CASSFGQEGEQYF
>TRBD2|15|TRBV6-1|few|TRBJ2-2
TGTGCCAGCAGGGCCCTAGCGGGAGGCACCGGGGAGCTGTTTTTT
CASRALAGGTGELFF
>TRBD1|15|TRBV10-2|.|TRBJ2-7
TGCGCCAGCGTCCCGGGACAGGGAAAACCGGGGGAGCAGTACTTC
CASVPGQGKPGEQYF